The T cell receptor (beta chain) under discussion was sequenced for a study of neurological immune-mediated disorders. This CDR3 has 18 amino acids. Trimming at V came to 7 bases and at J to 3 bases, leaving 17 bases not matched to a gene. Germline values: CDR1 SGHRS, CDR2 YFSETQ. This clonotype showed up many times. TCRdb recomputed calls from the 5' RACE reads with MiXCR, one row per CDR3 protein. The sample contains tens of thousands of distinct CDR3 sequences, roughly an eighth of which appear only once. The chain links TRBV5-1 to TRBJ2-7, with 12 bases matching TRBD2. Source material: PBMCs. This receptor was identified in a woman in her forties or fifties with HTLV-1-associated myelopathy (HAM/TSP). The DNA of the CDR3 is TGCGCCAGCGCTCCTAATTTGGTGACTAGCGGGGGTCACTACGAGCAGTACTTC. Its protein is CASAPNLVTSGGHYEQYF.